Listed below are T cell receptor beta chains from one sample, sequenced in a study of blood T cell repertoires in COVID-19. Assay used: immunoSEQ multiplex PCR; TCRdb lists only in-frame clones, some missing. The table has a few hundred thousand clones, more than 90% seen once. Specimen: PBMCs or T cells enriched from blood (not recorded which). These receptor sequences come from a woman younger than 45 who had recovered from COVID-19. Each CDR3 is given with its conserved first and last residue. D genes are given only for firm matches. The listing skips clone size in some rows; elsewhere it reads once, few, many or a size class.

clone size: NA; V gene: TRBV3-1/TRBV3-2; D gene: NA; J gene: TRBJ2-7; CDR3 protein: CASSQGSGSGYEQYF; CDR3 DNA: TGTGCCAGCAGCCAAGGGTCGGGTAGCGGATACGAGCAGTACTTC
clone size: NA; V gene: TRBV3-1/TRBV3-2; D gene: TRBD2; J gene: TRBJ2-3; CDR3 protein: CASSRLPASSGGLSTDTQYF; CDR3 DNA: TGTGCCAGCAGCCGTCTTCCTGCGTCTAGCGGGGGCCTAAGCACAGATACGCAGTATTTT
clone size: NA; V gene: TRBV7-2; D gene: NA; J gene: TRBJ1-5; CDR3 protein: CASSLSSGSNQPQHF; CDR3 DNA: TGTGCCAGCAGCTTATCATCAGGGAGCAATCAGCCCCAGCATTTT
clone size: NA; V gene: TRBV2; D gene: NA; J gene: TRBJ1-3; CDR3 protein: CASSEEQLSGNTIYF; CDR3 DNA: TGTGCCAGCAGTGAAGAACAGCTCTCTGGAAACACCATATATTTT
clone size: NA; V gene: TRBV5-4; D gene: NA; J gene: TRBJ2-7; CDR3 protein: CASSPNQGYEQYF; CDR3 DNA: TGTGCCAGCAGCCCCAACCAGGGCTACGAGCAGTACTTC
clone size: NA; V gene: TRBV28; D gene: NA; J gene: TRBJ1-2; CDR3 protein: CASSARVYGYTF; CDR3 DNA: TGTGCCAGCTCAGCTCGGGTTTACGGCTACACCTTC
clone size: NA; V gene: TRBV6-6; D gene: TRBD1; J gene: TRBJ2-7; CDR3 protein: CASSPPGQTYEQYF; CDR3 DNA: TGTGCCAGCAGTCCACCGGGACAGACCTACGAGCAGTACTTC
clone size: NA; V gene: TRBV20-1; D gene: NA; J gene: TRBJ1-6; CDR3 protein: CSASGSGPLSPLHF; CDR3 DNA: TGCAGTGCTAGTGGGTCAGGCCCTCTTTCACCCCTCCACTTT
clone size: NA; V gene: TRBV19; D gene: NA; J gene: TRBJ1-5; CDR3 protein: CASSIVSSNQPQHF; CDR3 DNA: TGTGCCAGTAGTATAGTCAGTTCCAATCAGCCCCAGCATTTT
clone size: once; V gene: TRBV27; D gene: NA; J gene: TRBJ2-1; CDR3 protein: CASSRGNEQFF; CDR3 DNA: TGTGCCAGCTCCAGGGGCAATGAGCAGTTCTTC
clone size: NA; V gene: TRBV18; D gene: NA; J gene: TRBJ1-4; CDR3 protein: CASSTRLNEKLFF; CDR3 DNA: TGTGCCAGCTCAACCAGGCTGAATGAAAAACTGTTTTTT
clone size: NA; V gene: TRBV18; D gene: TRBD1; J gene: TRBJ1-2; CDR3 protein: CASSPSTGADGYTF; CDR3 DNA: TGTGCCAGCTCACCATCGACAGGGGCGGATGGCTACACCTTC
clone size: NA; V gene: TRBV19; D gene: NA; J gene: TRBJ2-5; CDR3 protein: CASSHRTNQETQYF; CDR3 DNA: TGTGCCAGTAGCCACAGGACCAACCAAGAGACCCAGTACTTC
clone size: NA; V gene: TRBV5-4; D gene: NA; J gene: TRBJ1-3; CDR3 protein: CASSAGPPRIHTIYF; CDR3 DNA: TGTGCCAGCAGCGCGGGTCCCCCGAGGATTCACACCATATATTTT
clone size: NA; V gene: TRBV19; D gene: TRBD1; J gene: TRBJ1-2; CDR3 protein: CASSFPGTANYGYTF; CDR3 DNA: TGTGCCAGTAGTTTCCCCGGGACAGCTAACTATGGCTACACCTTC
clone size: NA; V gene: TRBV3-1/TRBV3-2; D gene: NA; J gene: TRBJ2-7; CDR3 protein: CASSQGSIVYEQYF; CDR3 DNA: TGTGCCAGCAGCCAAGGGAGTATCGTCTACGAGCAGTACTTC
clone size: NA; V gene: TRBV28; D gene: TRBD2; J gene: TRBJ2-3; CDR3 protein: CASSSYYSGLTDTQYF; CDR3 DNA: TGTGCCAGCAGTTCGTACTATAGCGGGCTCACAGATACGCAGTATTTT
clone size: NA; V gene: TRBV18; D gene: NA; J gene: TRBJ2-7; CDR3 protein: CASSLRTFSYEQYF; CDR3 DNA: TGTGCCAGCTCACTAAGGACTTTCTCCTACGAGCAGTACTTC
clone size: NA; V gene: TRBV4-3; D gene: NA; J gene: TRBJ1-6; CDR3 protein: CASSQEVTERNSPLHF; CDR3 DNA: TGCGCCAGCAGCCAAGAAGTGACAGAAAGAAATTCACCCCTCCACTTT
clone size: few; V gene: TRBV14; D gene: TRBD1; J gene: TRBJ1-2; CDR3 protein: CASSQATGGFGYTF; CDR3 DNA: TGTGCCAGCAGCCAAGCGACAGGGGGATTCGGCTACACCTTC
clone size: NA; V gene: TRBV25-1; D gene: TRBD1; J gene: TRBJ1-1; CDR3 protein: CASSGRTGVTEAFF; CDR3 DNA: TGTGCCAGCAGTGGGCGGACAGGGGTCACTGAAGCTTTCTTT
clone size: NA; V gene: TRBV7-8; D gene: TRBD1; J gene: TRBJ1-5; CDR3 protein: CASSLAPAGGSQPQHF; CDR3 DNA: TGTGCCAGCAGCTTAGCGCCGGCAGGGGGCAGCCAGCCCCAGCATTTT
clone size: NA; V gene: TRBV24-1; D gene: TRBD1; J gene: TRBJ1-2; CDR3 protein: CATSDTPGTGLNGYTF; CDR3 DNA: TGTGCCACCAGTGATACCCCCGGGACAGGGCTAAATGGCTACACCTTC
clone size: NA; V gene: TRBV3-1/TRBV3-2; D gene: NA; J gene: TRBJ1-1; CDR3 protein: CASTQTENTEAFF; CDR3 DNA: TGTGCCAGCACCCAGACAGAGAACACTGAAGCTTTCTTT
clone size: NA; V gene: TRBV7-2; D gene: TRBD1; J gene: TRBJ1-2; CDR3 protein: CASSLVGQGYGYTF; CDR3 DNA: TGTGCCAGCAGCTTAGTTGGACAGGGGTATGGCTACACCTTC
clone size: NA; V gene: TRBV9; D gene: NA; J gene: TRBJ2-7; CDR3 protein: CASSGTGSSYEQYF; CDR3 DNA: TGTGCCAGCAGCGGTACGGGTTCTTCCTACGAGCAGTACTTC
clone size: NA; V gene: TRBV5-1; D gene: TRBD1; J gene: TRBJ2-7; CDR3 protein: CASSPGQVGAYEQYF; CDR3 DNA: TGCGCCAGCAGCCCCGGACAGGTAGGGGCCTACGAGCAGTACTTC
clone size: NA; V gene: TRBV19; D gene: NA; J gene: TRBJ2-6; CDR3 protein: CASSPRGHPLSGANVLTF; CDR3 DNA: TGTGCCAGTAGTCCCAGGGGTCATCCACTCTCTGGGGCCAACGTCCTGACTTTC
clone size: once; V gene: TRBV9; D gene: NA; J gene: TRBJ2-1; CDR3 protein: CASSVGTTPAHEQFF; CDR3 DNA: TGTGCCAGCAGCGTAGGGACTACCCCGGCCCATGAGCAGTTCTTC
clone size: NA; V gene: TRBV11-3; D gene: NA; J gene: TRBJ1-1; CDR3 protein: CASSPTTRNTEAFF; CDR3 DNA: TGTGCCAGCAGCCCCACGACAAGGAACACTGAAGCTTTCTTT
clone size: NA; V gene: TRBV5-4; D gene: TRBD2; J gene: TRBJ2-2; CDR3 protein: CASSELAGGPISGELFF; CDR3 DNA: TGTGCCAGCAGCGAACTAGCGGGAGGGCCTATCTCCGGGGAGCTGTTTTTT
clone size: NA; V gene: TRBV18; D gene: NA; J gene: TRBJ1-2; CDR3 protein: CASSESILGGESNGYTF; CDR3 DNA: TGTGCCAGCTCAGAGTCAATTCTGGGGGGAGAGAGTAATGGCTACACCTTC
clone size: NA; V gene: TRBV28; D gene: NA; J gene: TRBJ1-5; CDR3 protein: CASSLSRRGGGQPQHF; CDR3 DNA: TGTGCCAGCAGTTTATCGCGCAGGGGCGGGGGGCAGCCCCAGCATTTT
clone size: NA; V gene: TRBV19; D gene: NA; J gene: TRBJ2-3; CDR3 protein: CASSIALATSTDTQYF; CDR3 DNA: TGTGCCAGTAGTATAGCGTTAGCAACTAGCACAGATACGCAGTATTTT
clone size: NA; V gene: TRBV14; D gene: NA; J gene: TRBJ2-7; CDR3 protein: CASSQDIPYEQYF; CDR3 DNA: TGTGCCAGCAGCCAAGATATCCCCTACGAGCAGTACTTC
clone size: NA; V gene: TRBV28; D gene: NA; J gene: TRBJ2-1; CDR3 protein: CASSSRGGSYNEQFF; CDR3 DNA: TGTGCCAGCAGTTCCCGCGGTGGCTCCTACAATGAGCAGTTCTTC
clone size: NA; V gene: TRBV4-3; D gene: NA; J gene: TRBJ2-1; CDR3 protein: CASSQETGLAYNEQFF; CDR3 DNA: TGCGCCAGCAGCCAGGAAACAGGCCTAGCCTACAATGAGCAGTTCTTC
clone size: NA; V gene: TRBV18; D gene: NA; J gene: TRBJ1-5; CDR3 protein: CASSPPGRGNRPQHF; CDR3 DNA: TGTGCCAGCTCACCACCGGGTAGGGGGAATCGGCCCCAGCATTTT
clone size: NA; V gene: TRBV11-2; D gene: NA; J gene: TRBJ2-7; CDR3 protein: CASSPSGNNYEQYF; CDR3 DNA: TGTGCCAGCAGCCCCTCCGGGAACAATTACGAGCAGTACTTC
clone size: NA; V gene: TRBV7-2; D gene: NA; J gene: TRBJ2-4; CDR3 protein: CASSLVTINIQYF; CDR3 DNA: TGTGCCAGCAGCCTCGTTACAATTAACATTCAGTACTTC
clone size: NA; V gene: TRBV15; D gene: NA; J gene: TRBJ1-2; CDR3 protein: CATSPVRAGYGYTF; CDR3 DNA: TGTGCCACCAGCCCCGTCAGGGCAGGGTATGGCTACACCTTC
clone size: NA; V gene: TRBV3-1/TRBV3-2; D gene: TRBD1; J gene: TRBJ2-7; CDR3 protein: CASSPRQGYYEQYF; CDR3 DNA: TGTGCCAGCAGCCCCAGACAGGGATACTACGAGCAGTACTTC
clone size: NA; V gene: TRBV27; D gene: TRBD1; J gene: TRBJ1-6; CDR3 protein: CASSWGQTNSPLHF; CDR3 DNA: TGTGCCAGCTCTTGGGGACAGACTAATTCACCCCTCCACTTT
clone size: NA; V gene: TRBV5-1; D gene: TRBD2; J gene: TRBJ2-4; CDR3 protein: CASSLLGLAGELVKNIQYF; CDR3 DNA: TGCGCCAGCAGCTTGCTTGGACTAGCGGGGGAGTTGGTCAAAAACATTCAGTACTTC
clone size: NA; V gene: TRBV5-4; D gene: NA; J gene: TRBJ1-2; CDR3 protein: CASSLGPANYGYTF; CDR3 DNA: TGTGCCAGCAGCTTGGGTCCGGCTAACTATGGCTACACCTTC
clone size: NA; V gene: TRBV7-2; D gene: TRBD1; J gene: TRBJ1-2; CDR3 protein: CASSLRGLRGYTF; CDR3 DNA: TGTGCCAGCAGCTTGAGGGGGCTACGGGGCTACACCTTC